These T cell receptor beta chains were read from a single sample in a study of cytomegalovirus exposure and HLA in healthy donors. Clones were sequenced by immunoSEQ multiplex PCR, and TCRdb holds only the in-frame ones, with some missing. The sample contains 150,000 or so clones, roughly 70% of which appear only once. The sequenced material came from PBMCs. These receptors were collected from a man aged 25-40 years in good health and CMV-seropositive. CDR3s include the opening cysteine and the closing phenylalanine or tryptophan. A D gene is named only where the DNA matches it firmly. For some rows the clone size is stated as once, few or many, or as a class when expanded; others skip it.

cdr3_aa,cdr3_nt,j_call,v_call,d_call,clone_size
CASRQTESNQPQHF,TGTGCCAGTCGCCAGACAGAGAGCAATCAGCCCCAGCATTTT,TRBJ1-5,TRBV6-5,-,-
CASRSTGSNSNQPQHF,TGTGCCAGCAGATCAACCGGGTCTAATAGCAATCAGCCCCAGCATTTT,TRBJ1-5,TRBV6-6,-,-
CASSYSDSYTEAFF,TGTGCCAGCAGTTATTCCGACAGCTACACTGAAGCTTTCTTT,TRBJ1-1,TRBV6-5,-,-
CASSPSGRGGDTQYF,TGTGCCAGCAGCCCAAGCGGGAGAGGAGGAGATACGCAGTATTTT,TRBJ2-3,TRBV5-4,TRBD2,-
CSSSFSLYEQYF,TGTTCCAGCAGCTTCTCTCTCTACGAGCAGTACTTC,TRBJ2-7,TRBV7-9,-,-
CASNPQGGTGELFF,TGTGCCAGCAACCCACAGGGGGGAACCGGGGAGCTGTTTTTT,TRBJ2-2,TRBV6-5,TRBD1,-
CASRGTGYYGYGYTF,TGTGCCAGCAGGGGGACAGGGTACTACGGCTATGGCTACACCTTC,TRBJ1-2,TRBV6-1,TRBD1,-
CAWSGTGGYEKLFF,TGTGCCTGGAGTGGGACAGGGGGCTATGAAAAACTGTTTTTT,TRBJ1-4,TRBV30,TRBD1,many
CAISDGGSEQFF,TGTGCCATCAGTGACGGCGGTTCTGAGCAGTTCTTC,TRBJ2-1,TRBV10-3,-,once
CASSLGFGRSYEQYF,TGTGCCAGCAGTTTAGGATTCGGGAGGTCCTACGAGCAGTACTTC,TRBJ2-7,TRBV27,TRBD2,-
CASSSGLAAFYEQYF,TGTGCCAGTAGTTCGGGACTAGCGGCATTCTACGAGCAGTACTTC,TRBJ2-7,TRBV19,TRBD2,-
CASSLVSLGQKSSYEQYF,TGTGCCAGCAGCTTAGTGTCTTTGGGGCAGAAAAGCTCCTACGAGCAGTACTTC,TRBJ2-7,TRBV7-6,-,-
CASSLGQGDYGYTF,TGTGCCAGCAGCCTAGGACAGGGGGACTATGGCTACACCTTC,TRBJ1-2,TRBV5-4,TRBD1,-
CASSDLAGGSPYEQYF,TGTGCCAGCAGTGATCTAGCGGGAGGGTCACCCTACGAGCAGTACTTC,TRBJ2-7,TRBV2,TRBD2,few
CASSPQGFGTEAFF,TGTGCCAGTAGTCCACAGGGGTTTGGGACTGAAGCTTTCTTT,TRBJ1-1,TRBV19,TRBD1,-
CASSLLGLAGALPYNEQFF,TGTGCCAGCAGCCTCCTGGGACTAGCGGGGGCCCTTCCCTACAATGAGCAGTTCTTC,TRBJ2-1,TRBV7-2,TRBD2,few
CAISESWGGAVTGELFF,TGTGCCATCAGTGAGTCGTGGGGGGGAGCCGTCACCGGGGAGCTGTTTTTT,TRBJ2-2,TRBV10-3,TRBD2,-
CASLLTGDYNEQFF,TGTGCCAGCCTTCTGACAGGGGACTACAATGAGCAGTTCTTC,TRBJ2-1,TRBV28,TRBD1,-
CASFPRRDSNQPQHF,TGTGCCAGCTTTCCCAGGCGTGATAGCAATCAGCCCCAGCATTTT,TRBJ1-5,TRBV27,-,few
CASSLGLNTGELFF,TGTGCCAGCAGTTTAGGGCTTAACACCGGGGAGCTGTTTTTT,TRBJ2-2,TRBV27,-,-
CASRGEASQTQYF,TGCGCCAGCAGAGGAGAGGCTAGCCAGACCCAGTACTTC,TRBJ2-5,TRBV5-1,-,-
CSVSGQRNTEAFF,TGCAGCGTTTCGGGACAGAGGAACACTGAAGCTTTCTTT,TRBJ1-1,TRBV29-1,TRBD1,-
CASSDSTGGGNEQFF,TGTGCCAGCAGTGACTCGACAGGGGGGGGCAATGAGCAGTTCTTC,TRBJ2-1,TRBV6-4,TRBD1,few
CASRKIPGTGLAGLINTGELFF,TGTGCCAGCAGAAAAATCCCCGGGACAGGACTAGCGGGACTGATAAACACCGGGGAGCTGTTTTTT,TRBJ2-2,TRBV27,TRBD2,-
CASRPANYGYTF,TGTGCCAGTCGTCCAGCTAACTATGGCTACACCTTC,TRBJ1-2,TRBV19,-,-
CAWGTGTSEQYF,TGTGCCTGGGGGACCGGGACATCCGAGCAGTACTTC,TRBJ2-7,TRBV30,-,once